What follows are 18 T cell receptor beta chains derived from one specimen sequenced in a study of graft-versus-host responses after intestinal transplantation listed by TCRdb under 2021. Their recognized antigens are unknown. The intended sense of this specimen's time point label: cells obtained before transplantation from donor or recipient. The library relied on the immunoSEQ multiplex PCR assay. In its TCRdb copy, this immuneACCESS table keeps in-frame sequences only and misses some clones. Where compared with another copy, unresolved V genes explain less than half of these, and the others have no known cause. This sample is represented by about 39,000 clones; 93% of them were singletons. The top ten hold about 19% of the sample. Sequenced here: unstimulated CD8+ T cells sorted from spleen or lymph node cells, sampled before transplant. These receptor sequences come from a human donor who was the organ donor for an intestinal transplant.

CDR3 amino acids: CASSPYGTSGYNEQFF. As DNA, the CDR3 is TGTGCCAGCTCACCATACGGGACTAGCGGTTACAATGAGCAGTTCTTC. V and J are TRBV18 and TRBJ2-1, with 11 bases lining up with TRBD2. Losses at the gene ends were 2 bases for V and 4 bases for J; bases not matched to a gene: 4. Germline-derived CDR1 and CDR2 are KGHSH and LQKENI. CDR3 length: 16 amino acids.

CDR3 residues: CASRPRDLAKNIQYF. For the CDR3, the DNA is TGTGCCAGCAGGCCGAGAGATCTAGCCAAAAACATTCAGTACTTC. The genes are TRBV6-1 and TRBJ2-4; no clear D gene. This CDR3 is built from 15 residues. The germline CDR1 and CDR2 sequences are MNHNS and SASEGT. With 6 bases removed from V and 0 bases from J, the gap between germline ends came to 12 bases.

The rearrangement links TRBV28 to TRBJ1-5; 9 positions agree with TRBD1. In germline, CDR1 is MDHEN, CDR2 SYDVKM. CDR3 length equals 15 residues. J was trimmed by 2 bases and V by 3 bases; bases with no gene match: 2. CDR3 in DNA: TGTGCCAGCAGTTTTTGGACAGGGGGCAATCAGCCCCAGCATTTT. Protein: CASSFWTGGNQPQHF.

J is TRBJ2-3 and V is TRBV27; unclear D gene. Germline CDR1 reads MNHEY; CDR2 reads SMNVEV (reference sequence). The V end was cut by 3 bases, the J end by 2 bases, with 3 bases between. The CDR3 is 12 residues long. The CDR3 spells CASSFLTDTQYF. DNA for the CDR3: TGTGCCAGCAGTTTCCTCACAGATACGCAGTATTTT.

This chain joins TRBV7-5 and TRBJ2-7; TRBD2 is the table's D call, not checked against the DNA. TRBV7-5 is designated a pseudogene. The CDR3 length is 15 residues. The chain's CDR3 is CVRSLRLGEAYEQYF. DNA of the CDR3: TGTGTCAGAAGCTTACGGCTGGGTGAGGCTTACGAGCAGTACTTC.

The chain couples TRBV6-5 to TRBJ2-5; D not resolved. The better agreement between TRBJ2-7 and the DNA end casts doubt on the J call. The CDR3 length is 15 residues. Germline V gene data show CDR1 as MNHEY and CDR2 as SVGAGI. The CDR3 DNA is TGTGCCAGCAGTTACTCGGACGCTAGCTCCTACGAGCAGTACTTC. Translation: CASSYSDASSYEQYF.

This sequence joins TRBV5-4 and TRBJ1-2, with D perhaps TRBD1 (5 bases). This CDR3 has 16 residues. Trimming took off 0 bases at V and 0 bases at J, with 12 bases between the two ends. Germline-derived CDR1 and CDR2 are SGHNT and YYREEE (reference sequence). In DNA form, the CDR3 reads TGTGCCAGCAGCTTGGAATTCGCGGGGGCTAACTATGGCTACACCTTC. Protein product: CASSLEFAGANYGYTF.

This rearrangement joins TRBV7-6 to TRBJ2-7; D is unclear. CDR1 and CDR2 from the germline V gene are SGHVS and FNYEAQ. Trimming shortened V by 2 bases and J by 6 bases, and 8 bases separated the two germline ends. CDR3 length: 12 amino acids. The CDR3 here is CASSLSVGEQYF. Written as DNA, the CDR3 is TGTGCCAGCAGCTTATCCGTGGGCGAGCAGTACTTC.

The chain is built from TRBV29-1 and TRBJ2-3; D possibly matches TRBD1 or TRBD2 (5 bases each). Germline CDR1 is SQVTM and CDR2 is ANQGSEA. Trimming removed 3 bases at V and 6 bases at J, with 16 bases between. The CDR3 totals 14 residues. The CDR3 coding sequence is TGCAGCGTTGAGTCAGGGAGTTTAGGGGATACGCAGTATTTT. It translates to CSVESGSLGDTQYF.

This clone came up a few times. The chain links TRBV4-1 to TRBJ1-4; D ambiguous. The CDR3 is made up of 15 amino acids. Germline V gene data show CDR1 as MGHRA and CDR2 as YSYEKL. V shed 0 bases and J shed 8 bases, with 13 bases lying between them. The CDR3 DNA reads TGCGCCAGCAGCCAAGATCGGAAGTGGAGGGAAAAACTGTTTTTT. Translated, it gives CASSQDRKWREKLFF.

The chain recombines TRBV30 with TRBJ2-7; D gene ambiguous. V lost 2 bases, J lost 3 bases, and 20 bases lay in between. The CDR3 spans 16 residues. Per the germline V gene, CDR1 is GTSNPN and CDR2 is SVGIG (reference sequence). CDR3 DNA sequence: TGTGCCTGGAGTCAGCCGGACCCCTATCTCGTCTACGAGCAGTACTTC. It specifies CAWSQPDPYLVYEQYF. The variable domain in full, completed from reference TRBV30 and TRBJ2-7, reads SQTIHQWPATLVQPVGSPLSLECTVEGTSNPNLYWYRQAAGRGLQLLFYSVGIGQISSEVPQNLSASRPQDRQFILSSKKLLLSDSGFYLCAWSQPDPYLVYEQYFGPGTRLTVT.

J is TRBJ2-7 and V is TRBV6-6, with 7 positions matching TRBD2. Per germline, CDR1 MNHNY and CDR2 SVGAGI (reference sequence). The CDR3 totals 15 residues. The trim removed 9 bases at V and 3 bases at J, leaving 14 bases unmatched. The CDR3 protein is CASHNGGRGYYEQYF. Written as DNA, the CDR3 is TGTGCCAGTCACAATGGCGGGAGAGGGTACTACGAGCAGTACTTC.

The V and J genes are TRBV4-1 and TRBJ2-7; D perhaps matches TRBD2 (6 bases). This CDR3 region has 14 residues. Trimming removed 4 bases at V and 3 bases at J, with 13 bases between. Germline CDR1 reads MGHRA; CDR2 reads YSYEKL. CDR3 in amino acids: CASSPGMEGYEQYF. The CDR3 bases are TGCGCCAGCAGCCCCGGTATGGAGGGCTACGAGCAGTACTTC.

This clone was seen a single time. The V and J genes are TRBV5-1 and TRBJ2-6; D is possibly TRBD1 (5 bases). Trimming shortened V by 2 bases and J by 0 bases, and 15 bases separated the two germline ends. Germline V lookup: CDR1 SGHRS, CDR2 YFSETQ. The CDR3 is 18 residues long. The CDR3 here is CASSFSGHGYSGANVLTF. The CDR3 DNA is TGCGCCAGCAGCTTTTCAGGACACGGCTACTCTGGGGCCAACGTCCTGACTTTC.

The chain joins TRBV7-6 to TRBJ2-6, with 14 nucleotides matching TRBD2. Per the germline V gene, CDR1 is SGHVS and CDR2 is FNYEAQ. V lost 1 base and J lost 2; bases outside the gene matches: 10. The CDR3 covers 21 residues. CDR3 in amino acids: CASSLGPGTSGRIPGANVLTF. CDR3 nucleotide sequence: TGTGCCAGCAGCTTAGGACCCGGGACTAGCGGGAGAATCCCTGGGGCCAACGTCCTGACTTTC. Drawing the rest from reference TRBV7-6 and TRBJ2-6, the complete variable domain is GAGVSQSPRYKVTKRGQDVALRCDPISGHVSLYWYRQALGQGPEFLTYFNYEAQQDKSGLPNDRFSAERPEGSISTLTIQRTEQRDSAMYRCASSLGPGTSGRIPGANVLTFGAGSRLTVL.

This clone was counted once. V usage is TRBV7-2 and J usage is TRBJ2-2; 9 bases map to TRBD1. Germline V gives CDR1 SGHTA, CDR2 FQGNSA. The V gene end was trimmed by 5 bases and the J gene end by 5 bases; junction bases not matched to a gene: 12. The CDR3 has 17 amino acids. CDR3 sequence: CASSPSGDRVVTGELFF. The DNA of the CDR3 is TGTGCCAGCAGCCCTAGTGGGGACAGGGTGGTAACCGGGGAGCTGTTTTTT.

This sequence joins TRBV7-2 and TRBJ1-4; 11 nucleotides line up with TRBD1. There are 18 residues in the CDR3. Germline assignment: CDR1 SGHTA and CDR2 FQGNSA. The V segment lost 4 bases and the J segment 8 bases; nucleotides outside the gene matches: 15. The CDR3 DNA reads as TGTGCCAGCAGCTCCTCCTGGACAGGGGGCCTAGGAGGGGAAAAACTGTTTTTT. Encoded protein: CASSSSWTGGLGGEKLFF.

CDR3 DNA: TGTGCCAGCTCACGGGCGGGACAGGCCCCGAACACCGGGGAGCTGTTTTTT. Protein: CASSRAGQAPNTGELFF. This chain uses TRBV18 with TRBJ2-2; 8 nucleotides line up with TRBD1. Unmatched junction bases numbered 7, after V lost 4 bases and J lost 0 bases. CDR3 length: 17 amino acids. The germline gives CDR1 KGHSH, CDR2 LQKENI.